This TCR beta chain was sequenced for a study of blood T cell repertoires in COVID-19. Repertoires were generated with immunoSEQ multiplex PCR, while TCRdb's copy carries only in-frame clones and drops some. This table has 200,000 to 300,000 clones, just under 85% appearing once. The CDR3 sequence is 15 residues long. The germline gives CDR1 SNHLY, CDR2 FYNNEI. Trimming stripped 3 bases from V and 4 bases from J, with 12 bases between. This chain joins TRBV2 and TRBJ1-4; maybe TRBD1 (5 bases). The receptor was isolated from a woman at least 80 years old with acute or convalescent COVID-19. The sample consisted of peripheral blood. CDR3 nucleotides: TGTGCCAGCAGTGAGTTGGGGGGAAGTAATGAAAAACTGTTTTTT. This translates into CASSELGGSNEKLFF.